This TCR beta chain was retrieved from a study of T cells in Graves' hyperthyroidism and ophthalmopathy. Per the germline V gene, CDR1 is LNHDA and CDR2 is SQIVND (reference sequence). V was pared by 4 bases and J by 0 bases, with 9 bases between. This CDR3 has 15 residues. Researchers amplified the TCR beta CDR3 regions from RNA transcripts. First-round RT-PCR with HTBI primers amplified the TCR CDR3 region. Via MiXCR, TCRdb re-called the multiplex PCR reads, giving one row per CDR3 protein. The data show 200,000 to 250,000 distinct CDR3 sequences, with around 24% seen just once and roughly a third held by the top ten. This clonotype was detected ten times or more.

The chain has TRBV19 and TRBJ2-2, with D possibly matching TRBD2 (6 bases). Sequenced sample: blood. This receptor was obtained from a middle-aged woman with Graves' ophthalmopathy. The CDR3 is CASSTLASNTGELFF. CDR3 DNA: TGTGCCAGTAGTACTCTAGCGTCGAACACCGGGGAGCTGTTTTTT.